A selection of T cell receptor beta chains follows, all from one sample in a study of blood T cell repertoires in COVID-19. The protocol was immunoSEQ multiplex PCR, while the TCRdb copy is restricted to in-frame clones and leaves out a portion. The profile covers about 190,000 clones, with over 80% appearing a single time and under 5.5% taken by the ten largest. The sequenced material came from peripheral blood. The receptor set was obtained from a woman aged 25 to 39 with acute or convalescent COVID-19. The CDR3 runs from the conserved cysteine through the conserved F or W.

CDR3aa,j_gene,v_gene
CASSRGQITEAFF,TRBJ1-1,TRBV19
CASSKSARKETQYF,TRBJ2-5,TRBV21-1
CASSLEGRGFSSYEQYF,TRBJ2-7,TRBV7-8
CAWSRQGGYGYTF,TRBJ1-2,TRBV30
CASSLGAKGNTIYF,TRBJ1-3,TRBV5-8
CASSYPPGETQYF,TRBJ2-5,TRBV5-4
CASSPARGGNQPQHF,TRBJ1-5,TRBV28
CASSNGLAPSETQYF,TRBJ2-5,TRBV4-3
CASSFQGPYGYTF,TRBJ1-2,TRBV28
CASTAGGFFNTGELFF,TRBJ2-2,TRBV28
CASSLGTTILGTEAFF,TRBJ1-1,TRBV5-6
CASSGTSGYEQYF,TRBJ2-7,TRBV19
CASSLMKGGVEKLFF,TRBJ1-4,TRBV28
CASSPHSAESEQYF,TRBJ2-7,TRBV4-2
CASNLGLTGGFNTEAFF,TRBJ1-1,TRBV7-9
CASSIPYRVRGNQPQHF,TRBJ1-5,TRBV19
CASSLQGKETQYF,TRBJ2-5,TRBV5-1
CASSWIPRDGDTQYF,TRBJ2-3,TRBV27
CASRTLGGGRNTIYF,TRBJ1-3,TRBV28
CASSSSGGATDTQYF,TRBJ2-3,TRBV7-3
CASSPRGGRGDQPQHF,TRBJ1-5,TRBV23-1
CASSLDLGGPNEKLFF,TRBJ1-4,TRBV5-1
CAWAGSQIETGKGYTF,TRBJ1-2,TRBV30
CASSSDPRLAGAREYF,TRBJ2-7,TRBV5-5
CASSYGQYGYTF,TRBJ1-2,TRBV6-2/TRBV6-3
CASSGAFIQPQHF,TRBJ1-5,TRBV10-2
CASSFSVWRAFF,TRBJ1-1,TRBV12-3/TRBV12-4